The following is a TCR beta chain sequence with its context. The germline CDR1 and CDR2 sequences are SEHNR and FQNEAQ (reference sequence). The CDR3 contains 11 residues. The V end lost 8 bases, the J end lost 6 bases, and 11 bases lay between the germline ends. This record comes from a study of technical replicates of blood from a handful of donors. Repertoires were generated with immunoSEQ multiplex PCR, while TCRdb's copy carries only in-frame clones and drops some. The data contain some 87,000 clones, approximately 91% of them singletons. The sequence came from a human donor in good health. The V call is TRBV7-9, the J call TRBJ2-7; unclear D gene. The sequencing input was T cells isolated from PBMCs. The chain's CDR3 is CASLSGAEQYF. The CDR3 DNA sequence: TGTGCCAGCTTATCAGGCGCCGAGCAGTACTTC.